Listed below are T cell receptor beta chains from one sample, sequenced in a study of shared T cell receptors in the human thymus. Using immunoSEQ multiplex PCR, the repertoire was profiled, and TCRdb retains in-frame clones only, with some absent. The sample contains roughly 500,000 clones, around 78% of which appear only once. The same sample was also studied in work on human thymus T cells.

Specimen: thymocytes. Every receptor here comes from a boy younger than two with a congenital heart defect. Each CDR3 is given with its conserved first and last residue. The D gene is left open where the match is weak. The size entry is marked missing in some rows and otherwise reads once, few, many or a size class.

TRBJ2-4	NA	NA	TRBV2	CASSDRSIQYF	TGTGCCAGCAGTGATCGTTCCATTCAGTACTTC
TRBJ1-2	NA	NA	TRBV19	CASSNRDIGMHYGYTF	TGTGCCAGTAGTAACCGGGACATCGGAATGCACTATGGCTACACCTTC
TRBJ1-2	NA	TRBD1	TRBV14	CASSQVGDRSCYTF	TGTGCCAGCAGCCAAGTGGGGGACAGGTCGTGCTACACCTTC
TRBJ2-7	NA	NA	TRBV30	CAWSGQGIGRVEQYF	TGTGCCTGGAGTGGACAGGGTATCGGGAGAGTCGAGCAGTACTTC
TRBJ2-1	few	TRBD1	TRBV27	CASRVTGDSYNEQFF	TGTGCCAGCAGGGTTACAGGGGACTCCTACAATGAGCAGTTCTTC
TRBJ2-4	NA	TRBD1	TRBV28	CASSSPRQGAEGVAKNIQYF	TGTGCCAGCAGTTCGCCGCGACAGGGGGCTGAGGGGGTAGCCAAAAACATTCAGTACTTC
TRBJ2-3	NA	NA	TRBV6-6	CASSYQQGRGTQYF	TGTGCCAGCAGTTACCAACAGGGAAGAGGTACGCAGTATTTT
TRBJ2-7	once	NA	TRBV13	CASTCGGGDEQYF	TGTGCCAGCACCTGTGGAGGGGGCGACGAGCAGTACTTC
TRBJ2-1	NA	TRBD2	TRBV5-4	CASSLLSAGGKYNEQFF	TGTGCCAGCAGCTTATTGTCTGCGGGAGGGAAGTACAATGAGCAGTTCTTC
TRBJ2-1	few	TRBD1	TRBV5-1	CASSELPDRGRRDEQFF	TGCGCCAGCAGCGAACTACCTGACAGGGGGCGCCGAGATGAGCAGTTCTTC
TRBJ2-3	NA	TRBD1	TRBV5-1	CASSLPRTGSTDTQYF	TGCGCCAGCAGCTTGCCCCGGACAGGGAGCACAGATACGCAGTATTTT
TRBJ2-3	NA	TRBD1	TRBV5-1	CASSSRQGRGTDTQYF	TGCGCCAGCAGCTCGAGACAGGGTCGGGGCACAGATACGCAGTATTTT
TRBJ1-1	NA	TRBD1	TRBV2	CASRGDRGDTEAFF	TGTGCCAGCAGGGGGGACAGGGGGGACACTGAAGCTTTCTTT
TRBJ2-5	NA	NA	TRBV28	CASSSPGGRVETQYF	TGTGCCAGCAGTTCCCCCGGGGGGCGCGTGGAGACCCAGTACTTC
TRBJ2-7	few	NA	TRBV7-6	CASSQTQLLVRVLSYEQYF	TGTGCCAGCAGCCAAACCCAACTCTTAGTCAGGGTACTCAGCTACGAGCAGTACTTC
TRBJ2-3	NA	TRBD2	TRBV14	CASSGSGTAEAGVHDTQYF	TGTGCCAGCAGCGGCTCCGGGACTGCAGAGGCGGGAGTGCACGATACGCAGTATTTT
TRBJ2-1	NA	TRBD2	TRBV30	CAWSVLAGNEQFF	TGTGCCTGGAGTGTACTAGCGGGAAATGAGCAGTTCTTC
TRBJ2-7	NA	TRBD2	TRBV27	CASYPTSGSEQYF	TGTGCCAGCTATCCCACTAGCGGGAGCGAGCAGTACTTC
TRBJ1-2	NA	NA	TRBV28	CASSFPQGPYGYTF	TGTGCCAGCAGTTTTCCGCAGGGGCCTTATGGCTACACCTTC
TRBJ2-6	few	TRBD1	TRBV6-5	CASSYKGARGANVLTF	TGTGCCAGCAGTTACAAGGGGGCGCGTGGGGCCAACGTCCTGACTTTC
TRBJ1-5	NA	NA	TRBV18	CASSPTMRIRSNQPQHF	TGTGCCAGCTCACCAACGATGAGGATTCGGAGCAATCAGCCCCAGCATTTT
TRBJ2-6	NA	NA	TRBV6-4	CASSDSQRAGANVLTF	TGTGCCAGCAGTGACTCGCAGAGGGCCGGGGCCAACGTCCTGACTTTC
TRBJ2-7	NA	TRBD2	TRBV2	CAGLSGSSYEQYF	TGTGCCGGATTGAGCGGGAGCAGTTACGAGCAGTACTTC
TRBJ1-1	NA	NA	TRBV12-5	CASGLVRGRPALNTEAFF	TGTGCTAGTGGTTTGGTACGTGGCCGTCCTGCCTTGAACACTGAAGCTTTCTTT
TRBJ2-1	NA	TRBD2	TRBV19	CASSMGGRDEQFF	TGTGCCAGTAGTATGGGCGGGAGGGATGAGCAGTTCTTC
TRBJ2-3	NA	TRBD1	TRBV10-2	CATTPGQGARDTQYF	TGCGCCACCACCCCGGGACAGGGGGCCAGGGATACGCAGTATTTT
TRBJ1-3	NA	NA	TRBV27	CASSSGPWGGDGNTIYF	TGTGCCAGCAGTTCGGGGCCCTGGGGAGGGGACGGAAACACCATATATTTT
TRBJ2-7	NA	NA	TRBV30	CAFKRGNYYEQYF	TGTGCCTTCAAAAGAGGCAACTACTACGAGCAGTACTTC
TRBJ2-6	NA	NA	TRBV5-1	CASSKDTSGANVLTF	TGCGCCAGCAGCAAAGACACCTCTGGGGCCAACGTCCTGACTTTC
TRBJ2-5	NA	TRBD2	TRBV6-6	CASSPGGAGETQYF	TGTGCCAGCAGTCCCGGGGGGGCAGGGGAGACCCAGTACTTC
TRBJ2-2	once	TRBD1	TRBV4-3	CASSQEEGQGDSGELFF	TGCGCCAGCAGCCAAGAGGAGGGACAGGGTGATTCCGGGGAGCTGTTTTTT
TRBJ2-7	once	NA	TRBV10-1	CASSSRGTALGEQYF	TGCGCCAGCAGTTCTCGGGGGACTGCCCTGGGTGAGCAGTACTTC
TRBJ2-3	NA	NA	TRBV11-2	CASSSTTDTQYF	TGTGCCAGCAGCTCTACCACAGATACGCAGTATTTT
TRBJ2-2	NA	TRBD2	TRBV30	CAWSIVREGARELFF	TGTGCCTGGAGTATAGTAAGGGAGGGAGCAAGGGAGCTGTTTTTT
TRBJ2-1	NA	TRBD1	TRBV11-2	CASSSGTGDCNEQFF	TGTGCCAGCAGTTCCGGGACAGGGGACTGCAATGAGCAGTTCTTC
TRBJ2-7	NA	TRBD1	TRBV19	CASSIHGQGEQYF	TGTGCCAGTAGTATACACGGACAGGGGGAGCAGTACTTC
TRBJ2-4	NA	TRBD2	TRBV6-1	CASSGTSGRAWAAKNIQYF	TGTGCCAGCAGTGGTACTAGCGGGAGGGCCTGGGCGGCCAAAAACATTCAGTACTTC
TRBJ1-5	NA	NA	TRBV28	CASSLTGKLYQPQHF	TGTGCCAGCAGTTTGACCGGGAAACTTTATCAGCCCCAGCATTTT
TRBJ1-1	few	NA	TRBV4-2	CASSQITGEAFF	TGTGCCAGCAGCCAAATAACAGGTGAAGCTTTCTTT
TRBJ1-1	NA	NA	TRBV4-3	CASSQSPTTGGNTEAFF	TGCGCCAGCAGCCAAAGCCCGACGACCGGGGGGAACACTGAAGCTTTCTTT
TRBJ1-1	once	NA	TRBV5-6	CASSRRTAVSYTEAFF	TGTGCCAGCAGCCGGAGGACAGCGGTCTCGTACACTGAAGCTTTCTTT
TRBJ2-5	NA	NA	TRBV19	CASPGFGETQYF	TGTGCCAGCCCCGGGTTCGGGGAGACCCAGTACTTC
TRBJ2-5	NA	TRBD1	TRBV18	CASSPKDRAQETQYF	TGTGCCAGCTCACCTAAGGACAGGGCACAAGAGACCCAGTACTTC
TRBJ1-4	NA	TRBD1	TRBV6-1	CASRPGQGPEKLFF	TGTGCCAGTAGACCGGGACAGGGTCCAGAAAAACTGTTTTTT